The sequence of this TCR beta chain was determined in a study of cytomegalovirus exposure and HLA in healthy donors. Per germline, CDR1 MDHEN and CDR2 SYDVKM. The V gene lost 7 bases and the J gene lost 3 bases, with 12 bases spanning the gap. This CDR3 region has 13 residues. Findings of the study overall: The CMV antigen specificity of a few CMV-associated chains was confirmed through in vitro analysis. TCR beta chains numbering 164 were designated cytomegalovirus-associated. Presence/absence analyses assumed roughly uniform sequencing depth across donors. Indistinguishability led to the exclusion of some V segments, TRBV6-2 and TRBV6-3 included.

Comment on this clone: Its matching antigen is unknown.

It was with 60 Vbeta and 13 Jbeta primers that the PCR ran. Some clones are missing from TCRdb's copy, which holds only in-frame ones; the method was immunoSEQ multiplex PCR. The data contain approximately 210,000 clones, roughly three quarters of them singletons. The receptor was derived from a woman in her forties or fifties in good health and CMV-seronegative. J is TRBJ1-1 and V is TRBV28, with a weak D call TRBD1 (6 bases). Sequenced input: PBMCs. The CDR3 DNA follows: TGTGCCAGCACCCAGGGGCTCTACACTGAAGCTTTCTTT. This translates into CASTQGLYTEAFF.